The rows below give T cell receptor beta chains drawn from one sample of a study of blood T cell repertoires in COVID-19. TCRdb's copy holds only in-frame clones and misses some; the assay was immunoSEQ multiplex PCR. In the table there are about 150,000 clones, around 84% of which are singletons. Sequenced sample: peripheral blood. The receptors shown here come from a human donor with acute or convalescent COVID-19. The donor label of this sample is uncertain. Each CDR3 is given with its conserved first and last residue. Fields, in order: V gene, J gene, CDR3 protein.

v_gene: TRBV18; j_gene: TRBJ2-3; CDR3aa: CASSPGPGSVDTQYF
v_gene: TRBV6-5; j_gene: TRBJ2-7; CDR3aa: CASTKSGAPYEQYF
v_gene: TRBV29-1; j_gene: TRBJ1-2; CDR3aa: CSVEDPDSHYGYTF
v_gene: TRBV5-4; j_gene: TRBJ2-1; CDR3aa: CASSLAGISSYNEQFF
v_gene: TRBV28; j_gene: TRBJ1-2; CDR3aa: CASSFSPGQGVDGYTF
v_gene: TRBV10-1; j_gene: TRBJ2-1; CDR3aa: CASSEVRVEQFF
v_gene: TRBV6-5; j_gene: TRBJ2-1; CDR3aa: CASSYSREGYNEQFF
v_gene: TRBV6-4; j_gene: TRBJ2-1; CDR3aa: CASSELASGEYNEQFF
v_gene: TRBV15; j_gene: TRBJ2-5; CDR3aa: CATSRDRGGETQYF
v_gene: TRBV19; j_gene: TRBJ1-4; CDR3aa: CATLDRGREKLFF
v_gene: TRBV19; j_gene: TRBJ2-7; CDR3aa: CATGQFYEQYF
v_gene: TRBV7-3; j_gene: TRBJ2-5; CDR3aa: CASSRGTGEKETQYF